This T cell receptor beta chain originates from a study of shared clonotypes between healthy human individuals. Whole-study results and caveats: Some clonotypes were shared by all four sorted-subset donors, while others were not shared. The non-shared ones had lower generation probabilities than the shared ones. With a handful of donors compared, 4.5% to 6.5% of naive CD4 clonotypes were shared.

The CDR3 has 13 amino acids. V was cut by 4 bases and J by 2 bases, with 8 bases left in between. Germline-derived CDR1 and CDR2 are SGHAT and FQNNGV. TCRdb's copy holds only in-frame clones and misses some; the assay was immunoSEQ multiplex PCR. This sample yields around 2.3 million clones, of which around 95% are seen a single time; about 0.13% belongs to the top ten. This clone was counted a single time. Its antigen remains unidentified. Other DNA sequences of this sample code for an identical CDR3. J is TRBJ2-5 and V is TRBV11-2; D gene unclear. The sequence derives from a man between 18 and 29 years old in good health. The sequenced material came from naive CD4+ T cells sorted from blood. Subset denoted: CD45RA+ positively selected. For the CDR3, the DNA is TGTGCCAGCAGCTCTGGCCTTCAAGAGACCCAGTACTTC. It is translated as CASSSGLQETQYF.